One and the same sample provided the 6 T cell receptor beta chains below, sequenced in a study of T cell responses to AZD1222 COVID-19 vaccine. Repertoires were generated with immunoSEQ multiplex PCR, while TCRdb's copy carries only in-frame clones and drops some. The repertoire holds about 85,000 clones, roughly nine tenths seen once, with approximately 7% in the top ten. The sequences come from peripheral blood, collected on day 0 of AZD1222 vaccination. These receptor sequences come from an adult in good health.

With respect to this clone: The limits of the CDR3 on the DNA are not certain, so only TCRdb's listed CDR3 is given. The chain couples TRBV25-1 to TRBJ1-4. The length of the CDR3 is 14 amino acids, counting both ends. CDR1 and CDR2 from the germline V gene are MGHDK and SYGVNS. CDR3 loop: CASSGFGPGEKLFF.

The gene calls are TRBV19 and TRBJ1-5, with D perhaps TRBD1 (5 bases). The germline V gene has CDR1 LNHDA and CDR2 SQIVND (reference sequence). The CDR3 has 16 residues. Trimming took 4 bases from V and 0 from J, leaving 13 bases between them. This CDR3 is CASSTLQETSNQPQHF. Here the CDR3 DNA reads TGTGCCAGTAGTACCTTACAGGAGACTAGCAATCAGCCCCAGCATTTT.

This sequence joins TRBV5-1 and TRBJ1-2; TRBD1 aligns across 7 bases. The trim removed 6 bases at V and 0 bases at J, leaving 8 bases unmatched. The CDR3 covers 15 residues. Germline V gene sequence: CDR1 SGHRS, CDR2 YFSETQ. CDR3 protein: CASTGDSEANYGYTF. In DNA form, the CDR3 reads TGCGCCAGCACCGGGGACAGTGAAGCTAACTATGGCTACACCTTC.

The chain couples TRBV28 to TRBJ2-7; 12 bases are a match to TRBD1. CDR1 and CDR2 from the germline V gene are MDHEN and SYDVKM. CDR3 length equals 13 residues. The junction had 4 bases not matched to a gene; V was cut back by 7 bases and J by 6 bases. The DNA of the CDR3 is TGTGCCAGCAAAGGGACAGGGGGCTCCGAGCAGTACTTC. It encodes CASKGTGGSEQYF.

The J gene is TRBJ1-6, the V gene TRBV11-2; D perhaps matches TRBD1 (5 bases). The CDR3 totals 16 residues. V was pared by 0 bases and J by 9 bases, with 15 bases between. The germline gives CDR1 SGHAT, CDR2 FQNNGV. In DNA form, the CDR3 reads TGTGCCAGCAGCTTAGATGTGGGGGTTTGGGGTTCACCCCTCCACTTT. Protein sequence: CASSLDVGVWGSPLHF.

The chain joins TRBV4-1 to TRBJ2-5; 11 bases are a match to TRBD2. This CDR3 is built from 18 residues. Germline V CDR1 and CDR2: MGHRA, YSYEKL. The V segment lost 1 base and the J segment 4 bases; nucleotides outside the gene matches: 11. The CDR3 nucleotides read TGCGCCAGCAGCCAAGTCCCTGCCACTAGCGGGAGTCCAGAGACCCAGTACTTC. Translated: CASSQVPATSGSPETQYF.